The text below deals with one T cell receptor (beta chain). It has no known antigen specificity. It has no much larger one-base neighbor in the sample; base qualities were not kept. The library was prepared using the immunoSEQ multiplex PCR assay. TCRdb provides this immuneACCESS table in a form limited to in-frame rearrangements. Some clones are lacking; in checked studies, under half of them reflect an unresolved V gene, and why the rest are absent is not known. Here the sample has 35,000 to 40,000 clones; 80% to 90% occur a single time. Approximately 1.5% of the sample belongs to the ten largest clones. This sample is drawn from a study of preoperative IRX-2 immunotherapy in early breast cancer (dated by TCRdb to about 2019). Trimming accounts for 4 bases at V and 4 bases at J, while the number of junction bases matched to no gene is 6. The CDR3 goes from the cysteine to the phenylalanine over 14 residues. CDR3 DNA only is kept here, 42 bases in frame from base 1. From a lookup of the germline V gene, CDR1 and CDR2 are SGHRS and YFSETQ.

This specimen's treatment or condition label, per the study, means: preoperative locoregional IRX-2 cytokine immunotherapy. The samples were obtained from a phase Ib study in which preoperative, locoregional IRX-2 cytokine immunotherapy intended to prime immune responses was tested. Before surgery, IRX-2 was given to the donors, who were patients with early-stage breast cancer. The sample in question was lymph node tissue, obtained after IRX-2 immunotherapy. This TCR came from a human donor with breast cancer. The chain couples TRBV5-1 to TRBJ1-2; 8 central nucleotides agree with TRBD1. In nucleotide form, the sequence is TGCGCCAGCAGCCCTGGACAGGGTAGCTATGGCTACACCTTC. Its protein reads: CASSPGQGSYGYTF.